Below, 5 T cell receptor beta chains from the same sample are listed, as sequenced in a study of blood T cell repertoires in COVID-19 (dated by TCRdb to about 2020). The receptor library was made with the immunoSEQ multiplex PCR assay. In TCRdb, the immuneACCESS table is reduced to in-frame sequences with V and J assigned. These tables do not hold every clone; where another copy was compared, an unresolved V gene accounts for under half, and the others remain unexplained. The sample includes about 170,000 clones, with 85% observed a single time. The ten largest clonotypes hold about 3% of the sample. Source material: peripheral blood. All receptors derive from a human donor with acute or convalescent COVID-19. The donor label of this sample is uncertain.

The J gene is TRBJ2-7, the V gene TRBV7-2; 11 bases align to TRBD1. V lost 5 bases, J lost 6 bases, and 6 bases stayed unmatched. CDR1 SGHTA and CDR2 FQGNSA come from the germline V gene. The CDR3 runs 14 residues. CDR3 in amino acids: CASSTDRGPGEQYF. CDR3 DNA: TGTGCCAGCAGCACGGACAGGGGGCCGGGCGAGCAGTACTTC.

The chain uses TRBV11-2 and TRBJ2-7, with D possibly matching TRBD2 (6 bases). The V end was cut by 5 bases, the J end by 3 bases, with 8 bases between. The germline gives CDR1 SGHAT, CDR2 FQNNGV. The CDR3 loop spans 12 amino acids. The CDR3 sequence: CASSRGDYEQYF. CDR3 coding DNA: TGTGCCAGCAGCCGCGGGGACTACGAGCAGTACTTC. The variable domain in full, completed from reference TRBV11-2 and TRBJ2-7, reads EAGVAQSPRYKIIEKRQSVAFWCNPISGHATLYWYQQILGQGPKLLIQFQNNGVVDDSQLPKDRFSAERLKGVDSTLKIQPAKLEDSAVYLCASSRGDYEQYFGPGTRLTVT.

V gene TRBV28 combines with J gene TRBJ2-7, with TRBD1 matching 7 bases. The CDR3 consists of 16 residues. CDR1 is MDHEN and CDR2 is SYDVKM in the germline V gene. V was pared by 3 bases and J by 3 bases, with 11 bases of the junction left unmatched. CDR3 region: CASSFPLTGKIYEQYF. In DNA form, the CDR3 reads TGTGCCAGCAGTTTCCCCTTGACAGGGAAGATCTACGAGCAGTACTTC.

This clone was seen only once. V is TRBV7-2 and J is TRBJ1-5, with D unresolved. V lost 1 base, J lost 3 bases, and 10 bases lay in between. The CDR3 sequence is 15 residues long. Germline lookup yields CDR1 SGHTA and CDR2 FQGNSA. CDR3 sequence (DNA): TGTGCCAGCAGCTTAGTCCGCGACAACAATCAGCCCCAGCATTTT. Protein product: CASSLVRDNNQPQHF.

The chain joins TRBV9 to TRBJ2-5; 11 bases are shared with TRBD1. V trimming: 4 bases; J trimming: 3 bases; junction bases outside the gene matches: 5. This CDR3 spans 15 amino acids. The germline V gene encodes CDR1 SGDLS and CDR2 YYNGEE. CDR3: CASSPKGQGEETQYF. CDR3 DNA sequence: TGTGCCAGCAGCCCAAAGGGACAGGGGGAAGAGACCCAGTACTTC.